The clone carrying this TCR beta chain occurred a few times. Its antigen is unidentified. Generated by immunoSEQ multiplex PCR, the TCRdb table keeps only in-frame clones and is missing some. The sample has about 56,000 clones, around nine tenths seen once; the top ten hold around 1.1%. This sample was taken from a study of cytomegalovirus exposure and HLA in healthy donors. Study-level findings and limits: Through in vitro validation, three CMV-associated chains were shown to be specific for CMV antigens. Reports indicated that the classifier achieved high specificity and sensitivity in diagnosing cytomegalovirus status. Associated with cytomegalovirus, according to the listing, were some 150 TCR beta chains.

CDR3 length: 14 amino acids. Trimming shortened V by 7 bases and J by 0 bases, and 10 bases separated the two germline ends. Germline assignment: CDR1 LNHDA and CDR2 SQIVND (reference sequence). This chain joins TRBV19 and TRBJ1-5; D is ambiguous. Input material: PBMCs. This TCR was sampled from a man aged 18 to 30 in good health and CMV-seronegative. CDR3 residues: CASTWTYSNQPQHF. DNA for the CDR3: TGTGCCAGTACGTGGACTTATAGCAATCAGCCCCAGCATTTT.